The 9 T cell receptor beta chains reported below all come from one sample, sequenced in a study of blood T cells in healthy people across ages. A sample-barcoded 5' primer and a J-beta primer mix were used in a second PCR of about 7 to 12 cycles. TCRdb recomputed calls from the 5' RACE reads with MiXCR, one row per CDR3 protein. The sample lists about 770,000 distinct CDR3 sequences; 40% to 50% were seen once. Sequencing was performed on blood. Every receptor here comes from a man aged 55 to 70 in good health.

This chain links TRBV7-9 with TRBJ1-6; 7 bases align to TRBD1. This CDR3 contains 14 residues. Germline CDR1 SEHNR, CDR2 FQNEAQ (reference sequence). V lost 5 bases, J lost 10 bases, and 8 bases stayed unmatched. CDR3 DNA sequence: TGTGCCAGCAGCACGTCCGGGACAGTATCACCCCTCCACTTT. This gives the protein CASSTSGTVSPLHF.

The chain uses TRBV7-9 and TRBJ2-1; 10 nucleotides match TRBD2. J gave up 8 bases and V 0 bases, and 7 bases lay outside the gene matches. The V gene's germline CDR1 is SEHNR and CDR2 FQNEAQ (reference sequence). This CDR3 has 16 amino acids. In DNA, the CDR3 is TGTGCCAGCAGCTTAGCACTAGCGGGATATGGCGATGAGCAGTTCTTC. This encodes CASSLALAGYGDEQFF.

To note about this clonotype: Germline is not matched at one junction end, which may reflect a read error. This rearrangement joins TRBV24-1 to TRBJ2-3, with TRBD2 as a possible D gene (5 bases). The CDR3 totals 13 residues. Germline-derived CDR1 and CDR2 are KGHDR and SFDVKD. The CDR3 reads CAASDGVPDTQYF. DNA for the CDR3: TGTGCCGCCAGTGACGGGGTGCCAGATACGCAGTATTTT.

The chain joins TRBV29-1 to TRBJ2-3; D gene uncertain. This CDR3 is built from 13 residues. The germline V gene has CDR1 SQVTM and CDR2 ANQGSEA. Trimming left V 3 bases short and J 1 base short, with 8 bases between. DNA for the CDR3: TGCAGCGTTGAGAAGCTCCGCACAGATACGCAGTATTTT. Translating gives CSVEKLRTDTQYF.

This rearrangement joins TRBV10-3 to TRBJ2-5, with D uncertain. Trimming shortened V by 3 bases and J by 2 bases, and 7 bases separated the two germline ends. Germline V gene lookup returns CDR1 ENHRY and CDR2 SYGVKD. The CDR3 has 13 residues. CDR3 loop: CAISDMIQETQYF. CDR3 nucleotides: TGTGCCATCAGTGATATGATACAAGAGACCCAGTACTTC.

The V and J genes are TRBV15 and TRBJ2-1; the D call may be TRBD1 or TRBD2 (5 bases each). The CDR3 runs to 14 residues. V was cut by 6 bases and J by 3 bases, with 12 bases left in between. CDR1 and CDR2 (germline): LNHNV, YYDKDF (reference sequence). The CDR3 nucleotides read TGTGCCACCAGGGGAGCGAGGGGCTACAATGAGCAGTTCTTC. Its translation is CATRGARGYNEQFF.

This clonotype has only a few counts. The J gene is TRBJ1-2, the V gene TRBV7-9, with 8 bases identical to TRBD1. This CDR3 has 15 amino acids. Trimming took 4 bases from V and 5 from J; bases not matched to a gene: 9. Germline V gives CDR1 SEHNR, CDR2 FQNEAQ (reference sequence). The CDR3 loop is CASSSGDRLGYGYTF. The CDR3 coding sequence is TGTGCCAGCAGCTCCGGGGACAGGCTGGGGTATGGCTACACCTTC.

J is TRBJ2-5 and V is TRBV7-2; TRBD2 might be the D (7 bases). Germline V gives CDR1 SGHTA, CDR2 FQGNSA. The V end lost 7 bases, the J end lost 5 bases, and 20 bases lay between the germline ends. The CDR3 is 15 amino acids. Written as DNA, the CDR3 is TGTGCCAGCAAGTTTAAGGGGGGGGTAGCTGAGACCCAGTACTTC. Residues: CASKFKGGVAETQYF.

This CDR3 reads CSADDRRSTDTQYF. The CDR3 DNA reads as TGCAGTGCTGATGACAGGAGGAGCACAGATACGCAGTATTTT. This chain uses TRBV20-1 with TRBJ2-3; D may be TRBD1 (6 bases). CDR3 length: 14 amino acids. The germline V and J ends were trimmed by 5 bases and 0 bases, with 12 bases remaining between them. Germline V gene sequence: CDR1 DFQATT, CDR2 SNEGSKA (reference sequence).